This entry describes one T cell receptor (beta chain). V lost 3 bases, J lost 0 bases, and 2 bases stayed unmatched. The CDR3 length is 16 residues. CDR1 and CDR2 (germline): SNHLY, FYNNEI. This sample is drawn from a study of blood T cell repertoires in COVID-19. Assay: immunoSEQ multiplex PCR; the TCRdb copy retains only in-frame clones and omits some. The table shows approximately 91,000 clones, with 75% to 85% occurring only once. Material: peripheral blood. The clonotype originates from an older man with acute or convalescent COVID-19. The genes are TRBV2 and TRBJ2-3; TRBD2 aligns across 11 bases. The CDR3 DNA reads TGTGCCAGCAGTGAGGGACTAGCGGTCAGCACAGATACGCAGTATTTT. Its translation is CASSEGLAVSTDTQYF.